A selection of T cell receptor beta chains follows, all from one sample in a study of blood T cell repertoires in COVID-19. Sequencing was performed with immunoSEQ multiplex PCR; in TCRdb, only in-frame clones are kept and a portion is missing. The data contain some 260,000 clones, about 85% of them singletons. Sequencing was carried out using peripheral blood. These receptors were obtained from a man between 18 and 35 years old with active or convalescent COVID-19. The CDR3 runs from the conserved cysteine through the conserved F or W. Each record gives: clone size, D gene, J gene, V gene, CDR3 length, CDR3 protein, CDR3 DNA. The D gene is left open where the match is weak. Where a row states a size, it is once, few, many or the class of an expanded clone; other rows omit it.

NA NA TRBJ2-7 TRBV6-6 14 CASAGGSLWYEQYF TGTGCCAGCGCCGGAGGGTCGCTCTGGTACGAGCAGTACTTC
once NA TRBJ2-3 TRBV20-1 11 CSATHTDTQYF TGCAGTGCTACCCACACAGATACGCAGTATTTT
NA TRBD2 TRBJ2-7 TRBV18 17 CASSPQLAGGPSYEQYF TGTGCCAGCTCACCACAACTAGCGGGGGGTCCCTCCTACGAGCAGTACTTC
NA NA TRBJ2-3 TRBV4-1 15 CASSQGPSGTDTQYF TGCGCCAGCAGCCAAGGACCTAGCGGCACAGATACGCAGTATTTT
NA NA TRBJ2-1 TRBV12-3/TRBV12-4 11 CASSLEYEQFF TGTGCCAGCAGTTTGGAGTACGAGCAGTTCTTC
NA NA TRBJ2-1 TRBV7-2 16 CASSLGAGKSSNEQFF TGTGCCAGCAGCTTAGGGGCGGGGAAATCGTCCAATGAGCAGTTCTTC
NA TRBD1 TRBJ1-2 TRBV18 15 CASSLKTGNNYGYTF TGTGCCAGCTCACTTAAGACAGGGAATAACTATGGCTACACCTTC
NA NA TRBJ2-7 TRBV7-2 15 CASSLAVGDFREQYF TGTGCCAGCAGCTTAGCGGTGGGTGACTTCCGTGAGCAGTACTTC
NA NA TRBJ2-2 TRBV7-2 15 CASSLDRRATGELFF TGTGCCAGCAGCTTAGATCGCAGGGCCACCGGGGAGCTGTTTTTT
NA TRBD1 TRBJ2-7 TRBV5-6 14 CASSLGQGAYEQYF TGTGCCAGCAGCTTGGGACAGGGGGCCTACGAGCAGTACTTC
NA NA TRBJ1-5 TRBV6-1 13 CASRYKTNQPQHF TGTGCCAGCAGGTACAAAACCAATCAGCCCCAGCATTTT
once NA TRBJ1-6 TRBV6-4 13 CASSDYENSPLHF TGTGCCAGCAGTGACTACGAGAATTCACCCCTCCACTTT
NA TRBD1 TRBJ2-2 TRBV18 18 CASSPKKDRGRGTGELFF TGTGCCAGCTCACCAAAAAAAGACAGGGGGCGCGGCACCGGGGAGCTGTTTTTT
once NA TRBJ1-6 TRBV27 14 CASTARGGNSPLHF TGTGCCAGCACGGCCAGGGGCGGGAATTCACCCCTCCACTTT
once NA TRBJ1-1 TRBV7-3 14 CASSLKGGRTEAFF TGTGCCAGCAGCTTAAAAGGGGGAAGGACTGAAGCTTTCTTT
NA TRBD1 TRBJ1-1 TRBV11-2 15 CASSSSGGANTEAFF TGTGCCAGCAGCAGCTCAGGGGGCGCGAACACTGAAGCTTTCTTT
NA NA TRBJ2-7 TRBV28 11 CASRSSYEQYF TGTGCCAGCCGGAGCTCCTACGAGCAGTACTTC
NA NA TRBJ2-5 TRBV5-1 15 CASSLYWGPAETQYF TGCGCCAGCAGCTTGTACTGGGGGCCGGCAGAGACCCAGTACTTC